The clone carrying this TCR beta chain has a handful of counts. Its target is not known. Germline loops: CDR1 LGHNA, CDR2 YNFKEQ. Trimming removed 0 bases from V and 6 bases from J, with 14 bases in between. The length of the CDR3 is 16 residues. The sample is drawn from a study of CD8 T cells in ankylosing spondylitis. TCR beta libraries were made by quantitative 5'-RACE with molecular barcodes. Each CDR3 protein gets one entry after TCRdb re-called the 5' RACE reads with MiXCR. The repertoire consists of more than 650,000 distinct CDR3 sequences, with about 12% occurring once and the leading ten covering 0.45% to 0.6%. Findings and limits, study-wide: Disease-associated clones were CD8+ and fairly uncommon in peripheral blood. Made up of 7 to 9 highly homologous variants, a TCR beta motif appeared characteristic of ankylosing spondylitis blood.

V usage is TRBV4-2 and J usage is TRBJ1-4; a possible D gene is TRBD1 (5 bases). Sequencing was done on a sample of blood, either unsorted or a sorted T cell fraction (not recorded which). The origin of this receptor is a male donor with ankylosing spondylitis. CDR3 nucleotide sequence: TGTGCCAGCAGCCAAGATCCGGGTAAAGGGGATGAAAAACTGTTTTTT. Translating it yields CASSQDPGKGDEKLFF.